This record looks at one TCR beta chain sequence and its context. This clonotype was seen only a few times. It lacks a known antigen. Base qualities are missing; no much larger clone stands one base away. This record belongs to a study of blood T cells in healthy people across ages (dated by TCRdb to between 2015 and 2017). As for the study more broadly: In model experiments, template switching captured roughly one uniquely barcoded TCR beta cDNA molecule for every two T cells. Age-related changes in TCR beta repertoire diversity were measured in the study by deep sequencing normalized with unique cDNA molecular identifiers. Donors were grouped into four age groups: young (average approximately 15 years), middle-aged (around 39), aged (approximately 58) and long-lived (roughly 80). Donors of different ages were randomly distributed across sequencing lanes to avoid experimental bias. The study analyzed two additional independent replicas of 1 million unique cDNA reads from the same blood draw for two donors, one aged 18 to 29 and one aged 80 or older. Here is what the overall study found, with its caveats: Because the CMV infection status of the donors was unknown, age-related changes in expanded clonotypes may potentially have been confounded. Since profiling was done on bulk unsorted PBMCs, naive and antigen-experienced compartments could not be conclusively compared. As age increased, observed TCR beta diversity per million T cells dropped in a roughly linear way, and a significant reduction was already evident by age 40. Estimates of total diversity based on one million sequenced T cells were considered lower bounds and underestimates. Observed TCR beta diversity correlated strongly with the percentage of naive T cells measured by flow cytometry. The long-lived group showed more naive CD4+ T cells, fewer expanded clones and increased TCR diversity than the aged group, suggesting age selection.

The approximately 39 donors, aged 6 to 90 years, were systemically healthy Caucasian individuals from Russia. Ten milliliters of peripheral blood were collected from each donor into EDTA-treated Vacutainer tubes. PBMCs were isolated by Ficoll-Paque density-gradient centrifugation, with at least 7 million obtained per sample. Total RNA was extracted from PBMCs with Trizol reagent, with at least 5 micrograms obtained per sample. For every donor, flow cytometry on a PBMC aliquot measured the percentage of naive CD45RAhigh/CD27high T cells. After removal of 3 bases from V and 0 bases from J, the junction retains 2 bases not matched to a gene. The germline V gene sets CDR1 to MNHNS and CDR2 to SASEGT. Reading from cysteine to phenylalanine, the CDR3 counts 16 amino acids. The only DNA kept is the CDR3, 48 bases in frame from the first base. Library preparation used 5' RACE. The second PCR ran for roughly 7 to 12 cycles and used a J-beta primer mix along with a sample-barcoded 5' primer. A unique molecular identifier was introduced onto each TCR beta cDNA molecule by a template-switch 5' adaptor carrying 12 random nucleotides. Each sample yielded at least 3 million CDR3-containing paired-end reads. First-strand cDNA was synthesized from all RNA with the Mint cDNA synthesis kit, primed by a TRBC-specific oligonucleotide. Following uracil-DNA glycosylase treatment, a first 18-cycle PCR with universal primers M1SS and BC2_uni_R was performed on all cDNA. Per the original workflow: For normalization, 1 million high-quality reads were randomly selected from each sample, with every read carrying a distinct molecular identifier. Reads sharing molecular identifiers were discarded rather than binned into consensus sequences. MiTCR, with a Q25 quality threshold and the strictest error-elimination algorithm, was used for CDR3 identification, clonotype clustering and error correction. A nonparametric unseen species model with Euler transformation was used to estimate a lower bound on total TCR beta diversity. The raw public data were reprocessed by TCRdb itself: fastp quality trimming at Q25, MiXCR clonotype calling, in-frame beta chains only. Every CDR3 protein is listed once, alongside the most common genes and DNA of its rows. TCRdb, not the original authors, processed these V and J calls. For this sample the table gives 1.8 million or so distinct CDR3 sequences, of which around 42% were detected only once. The biggest ten clones account for 20% to 25% of the sample.

The receptor chain draws on TRBV6-1 and TRBJ2-1, and TRBD2 aligns with 10 junction nucleotides. This TCR was recovered from a human donor in good health. The specimen sequenced was blood. The DNA reads TGTGCCAGCAGTGATAGCGGGGGGTCCTCCTACAATGAGCAGTTCTTC. Translated, this is CASSDSGGSSYNEQFF.